This note documents a single TCR beta chain sequence. Reverse transcription of about 0.45 to 1 ug RNA was performed with random hexamers. Amplification of TCR beta CDR3 across 54 Vbeta and 13 Jbeta was performed with immunoSEQ multiplex PCR. TCRdb used MiXCR to reprocess the immunoSEQ multiplex PCR reads, holding one entry per CDR3 protein. Among approximately 130,000 distinct CDR3 sequences, under 95% were seen once, and the ten largest hold around 0.24%. The data were taken from a study of CD8 T cells in Susac syndrome. The germline V and J ends were trimmed by 3 bases and 2 bases, with 7 bases remaining between them. The CDR3 extends over 13 amino acids. Germline V gives CDR1 LNHDA, CDR2 SQIVND (reference sequence).

This clonotype originated in a human donor with multiple sclerosis. The rearrangement uses TRBV19 and TRBJ1-1; D ambiguous. Sequencing was carried out using CD8+ T cells from PBMCs. CDR3 DNA sequence: TGTGCCAGTAGTATCTTAGCCAACACTGAAGCTTTCTTT. It translates to CASSILANTEAFF. The full variable domain, in which reference TRBV19 and TRBJ1-1 provide the parts outside the CDR3, is DGGITQSPKYLFRKEGQNVTLSCEQNLNHDAMYWYRQDPGQGLRLIYYSQIVNDFQKGDIAEGYSVSREKKESFPLTVTSAQKNPTAFYLCASSILANTEAFFGQGTRLTVV.